These T cell receptor beta chains were read from a single sample in a study of T cell repertoires in aging, cancer and after chemotherapy. Via MiXCR, TCRdb re-called the multiplex PCR reads, giving one row per CDR3 protein. Of some 6,100 distinct CDR3 sequences listed, roughly 39% are singletons. The sample comprised blood. The source is a human donor with a blood cancer. Each CDR3 is given without its conserved first and last residue. The order of the fields is J gene, V gene, clone size, CDR3 protein. Size tells how often a clone was seen (once, few, many) or the class of an expanded clone, and some rows leave it out.

J gene: TRBJ1-2
V gene: TRBV6-6
clone size: few
CDR3 protein: ASSTGPVAAGYT

J gene: TRBJ1-6
V gene: TRBV7-2
clone size: -
CDR3 protein: ASSLTGDNSPLH

J gene: TRBJ1-2
V gene: TRBV5-1
clone size: -
CDR3 protein: ASSLTGTGYGYT

J gene: TRBJ2-4
V gene: TRBV27
clone size: -
CDR3 protein: ASRRLAEAKNIQY

J gene: TRBJ1-5
V gene: TRBV19
clone size: -
CDR3 protein: ASSIDSRPGLPQH

J gene: TRBJ2-6
V gene: TRBV20-1
clone size: -
CDR3 protein: SADGGANVLT

J gene: TRBJ2-2
V gene: TRBV6-1
clone size: -
CDR3 protein: ASMGTGENTGELF

J gene: TRBJ2-7
V gene: TRBV12-3/TRBV12-4
clone size: -
CDR3 protein: ASSPPGVYEQY

J gene: TRBJ2-5
V gene: TRBV19
clone size: -
CDR3 protein: ASSRQGAWETQY

J gene: TRBJ2-6
V gene: TRBV19
clone size: few
CDR3 protein: ASREGLAGYSSGANVLT

J gene: TRBJ2-7
V gene: TRBV19
clone size: few
CDR3 protein: ASSPDRPGGYEQY

J gene: TRBJ2-2
V gene: TRBV11-1
clone size: -
CDR3 protein: ASSRNSGGTGELF

J gene: TRBJ1-2
V gene: TRBV6-4
clone size: -
CDR3 protein: ASSDSLGGYT

J gene: TRBJ2-1
V gene: TRBV19
clone size: few
CDR3 protein: ASSTPPSASYNEQF

J gene: TRBJ2-1
V gene: TRBV6-5
clone size: few
CDR3 protein: ASSYSVAGVADYEQF

J gene: TRBJ1-2
V gene: TRBV5-6
clone size: few
CDR3 protein: ASSLAGYGGYT

J gene: TRBJ2-1
V gene: TRBV12-3/TRBV12-4
clone size: -
CDR3 protein: ASGLGGRASEQF

J gene: TRBJ1-1
V gene: TRBV6-5
clone size: medium-sized
CDR3 protein: ASQDPRGEAF

J gene: TRBJ2-1
V gene: TRBV29-1
clone size: -
CDR3 protein: SVEESGQETQF

J gene: TRBJ2-1
V gene: TRBV15
clone size: medium-sized
CDR3 protein: ATSRDRDTRYNEQF

J gene: TRBJ1-1
V gene: TRBV11-1
clone size: medium-sized
CDR3 protein: ASRSGTQNTEAF

J gene: TRBJ2-5
V gene: TRBV29-1
clone size: few
CDR3 protein: SVEGSGRNLAWVLRY

J gene: TRBJ2-5
V gene: TRBV20-1
clone size: -
CDR3 protein: SARGGLARETQY

J gene: TRBJ2-1
V gene: TRBV6-2/TRBV6-3
clone size: medium-sized
CDR3 protein: ASKGSGRDEQF

J gene: TRBJ2-1
V gene: TRBV15
clone size: hyperexpanded
CDR3 protein: ATSRDAGAYNEQF

J gene: TRBJ2-7
V gene: TRBV19
clone size: few
CDR3 protein: ASSTHPQAYEQY

J gene: TRBJ2-5
V gene: TRBV27
clone size: -
CDR3 protein: ASSLSGPGTQY

J gene: TRBJ2-2
V gene: TRBV6-6
clone size: few
CDR3 protein: ASSLAAGSGELF

J gene: TRBJ2-5
V gene: TRBV12-3/TRBV12-4
clone size: -
CDR3 protein: ASSRVSQETQY

J gene: TRBJ2-3
V gene: TRBV5-6
clone size: few
CDR3 protein: ASSFEGGSLDTQY

J gene: TRBJ2-5
V gene: TRBV6-5
clone size: medium-sized
CDR3 protein: ASSSPRVQETQY

J gene: TRBJ2-7
V gene: TRBV12-3/TRBV12-4
clone size: -
CDR3 protein: ASRLTGGEVHEQY

J gene: TRBJ1-4
V gene: TRBV20-1
clone size: -
CDR3 protein: SARPDSGEKLF

J gene: TRBJ2-2
V gene: TRBV5-1
clone size: medium-sized
CDR3 protein: ASSRKQTGGNTGELF

J gene: TRBJ1-3
V gene: TRBV27
clone size: -
CDR3 protein: ASSLEAGGNTIY

J gene: TRBJ2-7
V gene: TRBV12-3/TRBV12-4
clone size: few
CDR3 protein: ASSSFGTSVYEQY

J gene: TRBJ1-5
V gene: TRBV19
clone size: -
CDR3 protein: ASSIPGTGKSNQPQH

J gene: TRBJ2-7
V gene: TRBV19
clone size: -
CDR3 protein: ASKRQASSYEQY

J gene: TRBJ2-3
V gene: TRBV28
clone size: few
CDR3 protein: ASNEAGSTDTQY

J gene: TRBJ2-2
V gene: TRBV5-6
clone size: -
CDR3 protein: ASSWLGRENTGELF

J gene: TRBJ1-2
V gene: TRBV6-6
clone size: -
CDR3 protein: ASSYAGQHNYGYT

J gene: TRBJ1-2
V gene: TRBV20-1
clone size: few
CDR3 protein: SAWDSHPSNYGYT

J gene: TRBJ2-7
V gene: TRBV6-5
clone size: few
CDR3 protein: ASSLDPGTYEQY

J gene: TRBJ2-3
V gene: TRBV5-4
clone size: few
CDR3 protein: ASSLSGGRSRTDTQY

J gene: TRBJ2-2
V gene: TRBV24-1
clone size: -
CDR3 protein: ATSDRRDSRTGELF

J gene: TRBJ2-3
V gene: TRBV20-1
clone size: few
CDR3 protein: SARQGPGDTQY

J gene: TRBJ1-2
V gene: TRBV7-6
clone size: -
CDR3 protein: ASSSNPIGGYT

J gene: TRBJ1-4
V gene: TRBV7-6
clone size: few
CDR3 protein: ASSLGWGEKLF

J gene: TRBJ2-7
V gene: TRBV6-1
clone size: -
CDR3 protein: ASSESRLARYSYEQY